The rows below give T cell receptor beta chains drawn from one sample of a study of cytomegalovirus exposure and HLA in healthy donors. The table came from immunoSEQ multiplex PCR; TCRdb's copy has only in-frame clones and leaves some out. The sample records 100,000 to 150,000 clones, around 73% being singletons. Material: PBMCs. These receptors all stem from a female donor in good health and CMV-seronegative. Each CDR3 is given with its conserved first and last residue. The D gene is left open where the match is weak. Clone size is stated in some rows and not others, as once, few, many or a class when expanded.

TRBJ2-7 | NA | TRBD1 | TRBV2 | CASSPLDRGQGEQYF | TGTGCCAGCAGCCCCCTAGACAGGGGGCAGGGCGAGCAGTACTTC
TRBJ2-5 | NA | NA | TRBV7-6 | CASSFRLGSETQYF | TGTGCCAGCAGCTTTCGACTTGGGTCAGAGACCCAGTACTTC
TRBJ2-2 | NA | TRBD1 | TRBV5-1 | CASQGGQGPGELFF | TGCGCCAGCCAAGGGGGACAGGGCCCCGGGGAGCTGTTTTTT
TRBJ2-7 | NA | TRBD1 | TRBV27 | CASSPGTGYYEQYF | TGTGCCAGCAGTCCAGGGACAGGGTACTACGAGCAGTACTTC
TRBJ2-5 | once | TRBD2 | TRBV25-1 | CASSESGLAGRETQYF | TGTGCCAGCAGTGAATCGGGACTAGCGGGAAGAGAGACCCAGTACTTC
TRBJ2-7 | once | NA | TRBV6-5 | CASSYSGQLLYEQYF | TGTGCCAGCAGTTACTCAGGACAGCTTCTCTACGAGCAGTACTTC
TRBJ1-2 | NA | NA | TRBV18 | CASSEATGSFNYGYTF | TGTGCCAGCTCGGAGGCGACAGGCTCCTTTAACTATGGCTACACCTTC
TRBJ2-7 | NA | TRBD1 | TRBV5-1 | CASSLQGQGAYEQYF | TGCGCCAGCAGCTTGCAGGGACAGGGTGCCTACGAGCAGTACTTC
TRBJ1-2 | NA | NA | TRBV30 | CAFDKAGYGYTF | TGTGCCTTCGACAAAGCGGGCTATGGCTACACCTTC
TRBJ2-7 | once | NA | TRBV15 | CATSAHTNPGEQYF | TGTGCCACCAGCGCTCACACGAACCCGGGGGAGCAGTACTTC
TRBJ2-3 | NA | TRBD2 | TRBV28 | CASSPAGGWGTDTQYF | TGTGCCAGCAGCCCAGCGGGAGGCTGGGGCACAGATACGCAGTATTTT
TRBJ1-5 | NA | NA | TRBV28 | CASSLLLTGTSNQPQHF | TGTGCCAGCAGTTTACTACTTACAGGGACGAGCAATCAGCCCCAGCATTTT
TRBJ2-7 | NA | TRBD1 | TRBV30 | CAFHPGQGPGEQYF | TGTGCCTTCCATCCGGGACAGGGTCCCGGTGAGCAGTACTTC
TRBJ1-2 | NA | NA | TRBV28 | CASSLAVPYRAPANYGYTF | TGTGCCAGCAGTTTAGCTGTACCTTACAGGGCCCCCGCGAACTATGGCTACACCTTC
TRBJ2-7 | NA | NA | TRBV7-6 | CASTQGGGGSYEQYF | TGTGCCAGCACTCAAGGGGGGGGTGGATCCTACGAGCAGTACTTC
TRBJ1-2 | NA | TRBD1 | TRBV7-2 | CASSSQGRVHTF | TGTGCCAGCAGCTCACAGGGGCGGGTCCACACCTTC
TRBJ2-7 | NA | TRBD1 | TRBV12-5 | CASGWDSNEQYF | TGTGCTAGTGGTTGGGACAGCAACGAGCAGTACTTC
TRBJ2-7 | NA | TRBD1 | TRBV6-1 | CASSRDRDDEQYF | TGTGCCAGCAGTCGGGACAGGGACGACGAGCAGTACTTC
TRBJ2-1 | NA | NA | TRBV5-1 | CASSLVEASSYNEQFF | TGCGCCAGCAGCTTGGTGGAGGCAAGCTCCTACAATGAGCAGTTCTTC
TRBJ2-1 | NA | NA | TRBV6-6 | CASSYSPSYNEQFF | TGTGCCAGCAGTTACTCCCCTTCCTACAATGAGCAGTTCTTC
TRBJ2-3 | once | TRBD2 | TRBV4-3 | CASSQDGRLAATDTQYF | TGCGCCAGCAGCCAAGATGGAAGACTAGCGGCAACAGATACGCAGTATTTT
TRBJ2-5 | NA | TRBD2 | TRBV14 | CASSQDQGGRITETQYF | TGTGCCAGCAGCCAAGATCAGGGAGGGAGGATTACGGAGACCCAGTACTTC
TRBJ2-5 | NA | NA | TRBV20-1 | CSARQETQYF | TGCAGTGCGCGGCAAGAGACCCAGTACTTC
TRBJ2-5 | NA | NA | TRBV7-6 | CASSRGIAETQYF | TGTGCCAGCAGCCGGGGGATAGCGGAGACCCAGTACTTC
TRBJ2-7 | NA | NA | TRBV19 | CASSIGGVYSTYEQYF | TGTGCCAGTAGTATAGGGGGAGTCTACTCAACGTACGAGCAGTACTTC
TRBJ1-2 | few | TRBD1 | TRBV5-1 | CASSRGQAAYGYTF | TGCGCCAGCAGCCGCGGACAGGCCGCCTATGGCTACACCTTC
TRBJ1-5 | NA | TRBD1 | TRBV28 | CASSLDRMRQPQHF | TGTGCCAGCAGTTTGGACAGGATGAGACAGCCCCAGCATTTT